This TCR beta chain was sequenced during a study of molecular identifiers for immune sequencing clone quantification. Bulk TCR libraries used previously described methods and listed TCR primers. TCRdb reanalysed the PCR reads using MiXCR and keeps one entry per CDR3 protein. The table has about 320,000 distinct CDR3 sequences, 20% to 25% seen once. Ten or more counts support this clonotype. The CDR3 contains 12 residues. Germline-derived CDR1 and CDR2 are SNHLY and FYNNEI. V gave up 8 bases and J gave up 4 bases; unmatched junction bases: 3. This chain links TRBV2 with TRBJ2-7; TRBD1 matches at 9 bases. This receptor was identified in a human donor in good health. Some libraries in this study had Jurkat cell RNA spiked in. The sequenced sample was naive CD8+ T cells from blood, with Jurkat cell RNA spiked in. This sample's subset: FACS-sorted CD8+CD4-CCR7+CD45RA+ naive T cells. The CDR3 sequence: CASAQGAYEQYF. The CDR3 DNA reads as TGTGCCAGCGCACAGGGGGCGTACGAGCAGTACTTC.